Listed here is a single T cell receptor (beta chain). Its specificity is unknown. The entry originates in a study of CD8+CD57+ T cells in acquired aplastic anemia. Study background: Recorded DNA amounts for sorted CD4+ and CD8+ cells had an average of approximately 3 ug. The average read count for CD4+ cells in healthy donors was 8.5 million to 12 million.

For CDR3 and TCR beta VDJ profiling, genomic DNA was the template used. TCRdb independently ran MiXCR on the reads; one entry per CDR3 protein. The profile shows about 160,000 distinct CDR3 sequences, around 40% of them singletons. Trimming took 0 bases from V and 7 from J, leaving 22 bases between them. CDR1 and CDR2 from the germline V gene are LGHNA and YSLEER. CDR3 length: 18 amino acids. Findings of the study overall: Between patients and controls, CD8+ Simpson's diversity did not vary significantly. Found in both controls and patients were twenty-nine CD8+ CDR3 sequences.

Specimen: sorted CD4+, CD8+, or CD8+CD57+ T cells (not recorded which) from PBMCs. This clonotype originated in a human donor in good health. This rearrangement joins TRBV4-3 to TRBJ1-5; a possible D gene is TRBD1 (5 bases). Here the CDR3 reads CASSQDLGWGTGAQPQHF. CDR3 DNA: TGCGCCAGCAGCCAAGATCTTGGGTGGGGCACCGGGGCCCAGCCCCAGCATTTT.